This entry features one T cell receptor beta chain sequence. Its recognized antigen is unknown. Base qualities are not at hand, and no much larger clone is one base apart. TCRbeta CDR3 regions were amplified from genomic DNA by means of the immunoSEQ Assay, a bias-controlled multiplex PCR. For the original study's pipeline: Nucleated cell counts per sample were estimated from amplification of reference gene primers within the assay. To quantify the absolute abundance of each unique TCRbeta CDR3 rearrangement, sequence reads were collapsed and filtered. For each sample, productive Simpson clonality was calculated by taking the square root of Simpson's diversity index across productive rearrangements. TCRdb stores this immuneACCESS table with in-frame sequences only. Part of the clones is absent; in the studies checked, under half of the shortfall reflects unresolved V genes, and no reason is known for the rest. That table supplies the V and J calls and clone size; D and trimming were determined from the DNA. Present in this sample are approximately 180,000 clones, around 87% of which were seen just once. The ten largest make up around 2.7% of the sample.

These data are taken from a study of blood T cell repertoires in COVID-19 (dated by TCRdb to the early 2020s). General notes on the study: Samples covering the acute and convalescent phases of COVID-19 were provided by collaborators in the United States, Italy and Spain. The prospective study material was composed of cDNA or gDNA derived from T cells, B-cell-depleted T cells, or PBMCs. The dataset comprised deeply sampled blood TCRbeta repertoires from subjects exposed to, actively infected with, or recovered from COVID-19. The repertoires were made available in a free public database intended to serve as a resource for research on the immune response to SARS-CoV-2. Samples came from the ongoing ImmuneRACE study (first 160 participants) plus 1,254 subjects from 6 global collaborators. A de-identified subject ID, COVID-19 status, age in years and sex were almost always included in the sample metadata. Where available, HLA class I and class II types were taken from metadata supplied by the sample provider and were not determined by assay-based typing. Points the paper makes about the study in general: How much clinical and demographic metadata was included differed by source and by participant, and the metadata was provided uncurated.

Spanning cysteine to phenylalanine, the CDR3 consists of 16 amino acids. Only the CDR3 portion is preserved as DNA: 48 bases, with reading frame beginning at the first base. As encoded in the germline V gene, CDR1 is KGHDR while CDR2 is SFDVKD. Trimming takes 6 bases off V and 2 bases off J; junction bases not matched to a gene: 8. The collaborating institutions used their own protocols to collect whole blood in K2EDTA tubes. For TCRbeta analysis, collaborator samples were shipped as frozen whole blood, as isolated PBMCs, or as DNA extracted from either sample type. Sequencing used peripheral blood. The chain is made from TRBV24-1 and TRBJ1-1, with TRBD1 identical over 10 junction bases. The sequence was collected from a middle-aged man with active or convalescent COVID-19. CDR3 protein: CATSSRDRGSNTEAFF. In nucleotide form, the sequence is TGTGCCACCAGTTCCCGGGACAGGGGTTCAAACACTGAAGCTTTCTTT.